The clone carrying this T cell receptor beta chain was observed a handful of times. The data were obtained in a study of control samples from healthy donors and cancer patients. The assay was immunoSEQ multiplex PCR, and TCRdb's table has in-frame clones only and misses some. The repertoire has 50,000 to 75,000 clones, 90% of them found once; the top ten carry nearly 6%. The sequence was collected from a man aged 55-75 years with colorectal cancer. The sample consisted of PBMCs.

The chain's CDR3 is CASSLFSSNQPQHF. For the CDR3, the DNA is TGTGCCAGTAGTCTATTTAGCAGCAATCAGCCCCAGCATTTT. This sequence joins TRBV19 and TRBJ1-5; D is undetermined. Deletions cut 5 bases from V and 1 base from J, with 9 bases between. The germline gives CDR1 LNHDA, CDR2 SQIVND (reference sequence). The CDR3 length is 14 residues.